Listed below are T cell receptor beta chains from one sample, sequenced in a study of Ad26.COV2.S vaccination and SARS-CoV-2 variants. Method: immunoSEQ multiplex PCR; TCRdb's copy keeps in-frame clones and lacks some. Here the sample spans around 320,000 clones, about 82% being singletons. The sequenced sample was peripheral blood, obtained in a trial of Ad26.COV2.S vaccine versus placebo. All receptors come from a person aged 18-60 years who received the Ad26.COV2.S COVID-19 vaccine or a placebo. The CDR3 runs from the conserved cysteine through the conserved F or W. A D gene is named only where the DNA matches it firmly. Size tells how often a clone was seen (once, few, many) or the class of an expanded clone, and some rows leave it out.

>.|TRBJ2-2|TRBV28|TRBD1
TGTGCCAGCACCCCCAACCTCCTCCGGGACAGGGGGAACACCGGGGAGCTGTTTTTT
CASTPNLLRDRGNTGELFF
>.|TRBJ2-2|TRBV7-6|TRBD1
TGTGCCAGCAGCGCCCGGACAGGAGTTAACACCGGGGAGCTGTTTTTT
CASSARTGVNTGELFF
>.|TRBJ2-6|TRBV5-1|.
TGCGCCAGCAGCTCGGGGTCTGGGGCCAACGTCCTGACTTTC
CASSSGSGANVLTF
>once|TRBJ2-7|TRBV5-5|.
TGTGCCAGCAGCTTGGTATCCGGGGTTGTAGACGAGCAGTACTTC
CASSLVSGVVDEQYF
>.|TRBJ2-1|TRBV10-3|.
TGTGCCATCAGTGAGTCGGGCGGGACATCCTCCTACAATGAGCAGTTCTTC
CAISESGGTSSYNEQFF
>.|TRBJ1-1|TRBV10-1|.
TGCGCCAGCAGCACCCCTAGGGACGAGCACACTGAAGCTTTCTTGCGGGCTTTCTTT
CASSTPRDEHTEAFLRAFF
>.|TRBJ1-4|TRBV5-3|.
TGTGCCAGAAGCTCTCTTACAGGGAATGAAAAACTGTTTTTT
CARSSLTGNEKLFF
>once|TRBJ2-5|TRBV27|.
TGTGCCAGTACGCTGAACGGAAGCCCAGCGGGGACCCAGTACTTC
CASTLNGSPAGTQYF
>.|TRBJ2-1|TRBV11-3|.
TGTGCCAGCAGCGGGGAGGCAGGGGGGAATGAGCAGTTCTTC
CASSGEAGGNEQFF
>.|TRBJ1-6|TRBV7-2|.
TGTGCCAGCAGCTCTTACCCCGGGGGGAGTTCACCCCTCCACTTT
CASSSYPGGSSPLHF
>.|TRBJ1-2|TRBV12-3/TRBV12-4|TRBD1
TGTGCCAGCAGTCCGGGACAGGTATATGGCTACACCTTC
CASSPGQVYGYTF
>.|TRBJ2-5|TRBV7-7|.
TGTGCTAGCAGCTTGGCAATAGCGGCCCAAGAGACCCAGTACTTC
CASSLAIAAQETQYF
>once|TRBJ1-1|TRBV9|.
TGTGCCAGCAGTGTTGCCATGAACACTGAAGCTTTCTTT
CASSVAMNTEAFF
>few|TRBJ2-2|TRBV11-1|TRBD1
TGTGCCAGCAGCTTAGTTAAGGGGGCAACCGGGGAGCTGTTTTTT
CASSLVKGATGELFF
>.|TRBJ2-1|TRBV11-3|.
TGTGCCAGCAGCCAATCACAGGTGGCGAGTGAGCAGTTCTTC
CASSQSQVASEQFF
>.|TRBJ2-2|TRBV5-1|TRBD2
TGCGCCAGCAGGGAGCGGGAGAACACCGGGGAGCTGTTTTTT
CASRERENTGELFF
>.|TRBJ2-3|TRBV21-1|.
TGTGCCAGCAGCAATCGACAGGGGGCGGGCGCAGATACGCAGTATTTT
CASSNRQGAGADTQYF
>.|TRBJ1-2|TRBV27|.
TGTGCCAGCAGTTGGAGGGGCTATGGCTACACCTTC
CASSWRGYGYTF
>.|TRBJ1-2|TRBV2|.
TGTGCCAGCAGTGAGGAAGGGCCCGCTGGCTACACCTTC
CASSEEGPAGYTF
>once|TRBJ1-2|TRBV6-1|.
TGTGCCAGCAGTGAATCGGGGGGCAGGGAAGCTGGCCACACCTTC
CASSESGGREAGHTF
>.|TRBJ2-7|TRBV9|TRBD1
TGTGCCAGCAGCTCCCCCGGGACAGGGGGCGAAAACTACGAGCAGTACTTC
CASSSPGTGGENYEQYF
>once|TRBJ2-1|TRBV11-2|.
TGTGCCAGCAGCTTGAGGGGGGCGGTGGATGAGCAGTTCTTC
CASSLRGAVDEQFF
>.|TRBJ1-2|TRBV19|.
TGTGCCAGTAGTTTGAGGACAGTCAACTATGGCTACACCTTC
CASSLRTVNYGYTF
>.|TRBJ1-2|TRBV7-2|.
TGTGCCAGCAGCCAATCGTTATTCATACAAGGGGGGTCGGATGGCTACACCTTC
CASSQSLFIQGGSDGYTF
>.|TRBJ2-7|TRBV11-1|.
TGTGCCAGCAGATCCCCCGTTTCATGGGAGCAGTACTTC
CASRSPVSWEQYF
>.|TRBJ2-2|TRBV30|.
TGTGCCTGGAGCCGTTTTTCGAACACCGGGGAGCTGTTTTTT
CAWSRFSNTGELFF
>.|TRBJ2-1|TRBV19|TRBD1
TGTGCCAGTAACCCGGGACAGGGGTACAATGAGCAGTTCTTC
CASNPGQGYNEQFF
>.|TRBJ2-3|TRBV19|TRBD2
TGTGCCAGTAGTAATAGCGGGCCTTGGACTAGCACAGATACGCAGTATTTT
CASSNSGPWTSTDTQYF
>.|TRBJ2-2|TRBV18|TRBD1
TGTGCCAGCTCAACGGGACAGGCGAACACCGGGGAGCTGTTTTTT
CASSTGQANTGELFF
>.|TRBJ1-2|TRBV5-4|TRBD1
TGTGCCAGCAGCTTGGTCTCAGGGGGAGGAAACTATGGCTACACCTTC
CASSLVSGGGNYGYTF
>.|TRBJ1-1|TRBV2|TRBD1
TGTGCCAGCAGTGCATGGGACAGGATAACCAACACTGAAGCTTTCTTT
CASSAWDRITNTEAFF
>once|TRBJ2-5|TRBV6-4|TRBD2
TGTGCCAGCAGCCAACTAGCGGGGGGGCAGGAGACCCAGTACTTC
CASSQLAGGQETQYF
>.|TRBJ2-7|TRBV4-2|TRBD1
TGTGCCAGCAGCCAAGGGACAGGGGGCGCAAGACCGTACTTC
CASSQGTGGARPYF
>.|TRBJ1-2|TRBV3-1/TRBV3-2|.
TGTGCCAGCAGCCAAGAGACTCAATATGGCTACACCTTC
CASSQETQYGYTF
>.|TRBJ2-1|TRBV19|.
TGTGCCAGTAGTATAGAAAAGGGGGGGCTTAGGAATGAGCAGTTCTTC
CASSIEKGGLRNEQFF
>.|TRBJ2-3|TRBV3-1/TRBV3-2|TRBD2
TGTGCCAGCAGGTCGCGGGGGGGTCAAGATACGCAGTATTTT
CASRSRGGQDTQYF
>.|TRBJ2-3|TRBV2|.
TGTGCCAGCATCGGACTCAGCACAGATACGCAGTATTTT
CASIGLSTDTQYF
>.|TRBJ2-1|TRBV7-2|.
TGTGCCAGCGGGAAGTGGGGGGGCCCCTACAATGAGCAGTTCTTC
CASGKWGGPYNEQFF
>.|TRBJ1-5|TRBV6-1|.
TGTGCCAGCAGTGATATCCAGATCAATCAGCCCCAGCATTTT
CASSDIQINQPQHF
>.|TRBJ1-1|TRBV20-1|TRBD1
TGCAGTGCTAGTTCCCGGGACAGGGTTTTTTTTGGCACTGAAGCTTTCTTT
CSASSRDRVFFGTEAFF
>.|TRBJ1-2|TRBV7-2|.
TGTGCCAGCAGCCGAGGCACCAACTATGGCTACACCTTC
CASSRGTNYGYTF
>.|TRBJ2-7|TRBV3-1/TRBV3-2|TRBD2
TGTGCCAGCAGCCAAGGCGGGGGGCCGACCTACGAGCAGTACTTC
CASSQGGGPTYEQYF
>.|TRBJ1-2|TRBV6-5|TRBD1
TGTGCCAGCAGTCCCGACAGGGGGGTTAGCTATGGCTACACCTTC
CASSPDRGVSYGYTF
>.|TRBJ2-1|TRBV6-5|TRBD1
TGTGCCAGCGGCACCGGGACAGGGCGGAATGAGCAGTTCTTC
CASGTGTGRNEQFF
>.|TRBJ1-2|TRBV6-5|.
TGTGCCAGCAGTAGGTCCTTAGTAGGTTATGGCTACACCTTC
CASSRSLVGYGYTF
>.|TRBJ1-3|TRBV5-5|.
TGTGCCAGCAGCTTGATATCAGGCACTCTCTCTGGAAACACCATATATTTT
CASSLISGTLSGNTIYF
>once|TRBJ2-7|TRBV28|.
TGTGCCAGCACCCCTTCCCGGGACACAGCCTACGAGCAGTACTTC
CASTPSRDTAYEQYF
>.|TRBJ2-7|TRBV28|.
TGTGCCAGCAGTTTATGGGCAGGGATCAACGAGCAGTACTTC
CASSLWAGINEQYF
>.|TRBJ2-5|TRBV2|TRBD1
TGTGCCAGCAGTGAGGGACAGGGGGCTTCAGAGACCCAGTACTTC
CASSEGQGASETQYF
>once|TRBJ2-3|TRBV28|TRBD1
TGTGCCAGCAGTTTACCGGGACAGGGTCCTCAGTATTTT
CASSLPGQGPQYF
>.|TRBJ2-7|TRBV6-2/TRBV6-3|TRBD1
TGTGCCAGCAGCGCCGGGACAGACTTCAACTTTACCTACGAGCAGTACTTC
CASSAGTDFNFTYEQYF
>.|TRBJ1-6|TRBV2|.
TGTGCCAGCAGTGAAGCGGTTGGAGGGGGCTATAATTCACCCCTCCACTTT
CASSEAVGGGYNSPLHF
>once|TRBJ2-5|TRBV24-1|.
TGTGCCACCAGTGGCCGTGGGGCCACTAGGGAGACCCAGTACTTC
CATSGRGATRETQYF
>.|TRBJ2-3|TRBV2|.
TGTGCCAGCAGGGGAGAGTCCGGGGCAGATACGCAGTATTTT
CASRGESGADTQYF
>.|TRBJ2-2|TRBV19|TRBD2
TGTGCCAGTAGTTCTCGCGGGGGAACGAGCACCGGGGAGCTGTTTTTT
CASSSRGGTSTGELFF
>.|TRBJ2-7|TRBV11-2|TRBD2
TGTGCCAGCAGACGGACTAGCGGGGCCTACGAGCAGTACTTC
CASRRTSGAYEQYF
>.|TRBJ2-3|TRBV19|.
TGTGCCAGTAGACGGACTGGGACTCCCTCGGCCACAGATACGCAGTATTTT
CASRRTGTPSATDTQYF
>.|TRBJ1-1|TRBV5-1|.
TGCGCCAGCAGCTCCTTCCGAATAGGGGACACTGAAGCTTTCTTT
CASSSFRIGDTEAFF
>.|TRBJ1-6|TRBV7-3|.
TGTGCCAGCAGCTTATCCTTCCAGGGTAGTTCACCCCTCCACTTT
CASSLSFQGSSPLHF
>.|TRBJ1-1|TRBV2|.
TGTGCCAGCAGTGAAGAGAATTTGGGGGGGGCTGGTACTGAAGCTTTCTTT
CASSEENLGGAGTEAFF